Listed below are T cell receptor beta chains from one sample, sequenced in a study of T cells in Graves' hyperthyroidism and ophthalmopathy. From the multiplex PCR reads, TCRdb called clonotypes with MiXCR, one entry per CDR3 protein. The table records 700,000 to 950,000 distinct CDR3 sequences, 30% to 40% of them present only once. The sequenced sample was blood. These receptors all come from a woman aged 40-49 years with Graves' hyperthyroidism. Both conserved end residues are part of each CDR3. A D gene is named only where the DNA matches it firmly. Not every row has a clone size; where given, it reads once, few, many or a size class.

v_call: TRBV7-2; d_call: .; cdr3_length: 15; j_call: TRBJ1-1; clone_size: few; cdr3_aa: CASSLLLPGPPEAFF; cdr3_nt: TGTGCCAGCAGCTTACTCTTGCCAGGGCCGCCTGAAGCTTTCTTT
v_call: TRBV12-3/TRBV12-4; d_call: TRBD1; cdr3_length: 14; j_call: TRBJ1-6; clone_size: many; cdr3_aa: CASSHGTGGGPLHF; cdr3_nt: TGTGCCAGCAGCCACGGGACAGGGGGCGGACCCCTCCACTTT
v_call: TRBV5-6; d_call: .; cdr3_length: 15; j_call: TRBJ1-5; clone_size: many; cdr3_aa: CASSLSPGLAQPQHF; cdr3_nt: TGTGCCAGCAGCTTAAGCCCAGGTCTGGCTCAGCCCCAGCATTTT
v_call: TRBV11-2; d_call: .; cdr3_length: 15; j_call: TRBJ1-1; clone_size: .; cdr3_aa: CASRHGGAGNTEAFF; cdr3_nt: TGTGCCAGCAGACACGGGGGGGCAGGGAACACTGAAGCTTTCTTT
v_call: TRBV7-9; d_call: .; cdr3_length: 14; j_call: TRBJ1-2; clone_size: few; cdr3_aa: CASRPTARGYGYTF; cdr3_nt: TGTGCCAGCAGACCGACAGCCAGAGGTTATGGCTACACCTTC
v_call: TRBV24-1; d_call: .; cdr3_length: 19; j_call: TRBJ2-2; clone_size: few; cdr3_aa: CATSDLSSGGGENTGELFF; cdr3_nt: TGTGCCACCAGTGATTTGAGTAGTGGAGGGGGCGAGAACACCGGGGAGCTGTTTTTT
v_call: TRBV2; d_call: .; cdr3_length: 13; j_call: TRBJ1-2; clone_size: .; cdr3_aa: CASRETSGSGYTF; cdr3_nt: TGTGCCAGCAGAGAGACTAGCGGGTCAGGCTACACCTTC
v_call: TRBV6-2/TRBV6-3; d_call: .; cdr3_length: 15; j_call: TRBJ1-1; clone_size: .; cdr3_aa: CASSYSAGPNTEAFF; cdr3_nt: TGTGCCAGCAGTTACTCAGCCGGGCCGAACACTGAAGCTTTCTTT
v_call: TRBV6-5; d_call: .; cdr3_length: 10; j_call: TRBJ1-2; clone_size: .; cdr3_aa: CASSLDRYTF; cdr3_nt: TGTGCCAGCAGTCTGGATCGATACACCTTC
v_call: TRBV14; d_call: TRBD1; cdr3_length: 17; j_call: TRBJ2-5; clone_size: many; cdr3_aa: CASSREQYRGLRETQYF; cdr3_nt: TGTGCCAGCAGCCGCGAACAATACAGGGGGCTCAGAGAGACCCAGTACTTC
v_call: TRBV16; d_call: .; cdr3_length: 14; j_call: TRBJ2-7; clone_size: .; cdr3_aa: CASSQSRGSYEQYF; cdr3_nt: TGTGCCAGCAGCCAATCGAGAGGGAGCTACGAGCAGTACTTC
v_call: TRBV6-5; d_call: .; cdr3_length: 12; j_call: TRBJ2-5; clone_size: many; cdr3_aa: CASSQPGETQYF; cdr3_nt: TGTGCCAGCAGCCAACCGGGGGAGACCCAGTACTTC